The 31 T cell receptor beta chains below were found in one sample sequenced in a study of T cells in localized non-small cell lung cancer. Some clones are missing from TCRdb's copy, which holds only in-frame ones; the method was immunoSEQ multiplex PCR. In the table there are 15,000 to 20,000 clones, more than 75% of which are singletons. The sample here was peripheral blood, taken before any cancer treatment. Receptors were obtained from a male donor older than 55 with stage I lung adenocarcinoma.

The chain links TRBV7-8 to TRBJ2-1, with 8 bases lining up with TRBD2. Looked up from germline, CDR1 is SGHVS and CDR2 is FQNEAQ. This CDR3 is 14 amino acids long. The V and J ends lost 2 bases and 8 bases, in that order; junction bases with no gene match: 5. For the CDR3, the DNA is TGTGCCAGCAGCTTACGGGCGGGGGGAGATGAGCAGTTCTTC. It specifies CASSLRAGGDEQFF. The full variable domain, its missing parts supplied by reference TRBV7-8 and TRBJ2-1, is GAGVSQSPRYKVAKRGQDVALRCDPISGHVSLFWYQQALGQGPEFLTYFQNEAQLDKSGLPSDRFFAERPEGSVSTLKIQRTQQEDSAVYLCASSLRAGGDEQFFGPGTRLTVL.

This clone was observed a single time. The chain is built from TRBV7-9 and TRBJ1-2, with a tentative D call TRBD1 (5 bases). Trimming shortened V by 1 base and J by 8 bases, and 11 bases separated the two germline ends. The CDR3 is 13 amino acids. In germline, CDR1 is SEHNR, CDR2 FQNEAQ (reference sequence). The CDR3 sequence is CASSLGGDRGYTF. The CDR3 DNA sequence: TGTGCCAGCAGCTTAGGAGGGGATCGCGGCTACACCTTC.

CDR3 loop: CASSPTGYSEAFF. The CDR3 region has the DNA TGTGCCAGCAGCCCGACAGGGTATTCTGAAGCTTTCTTT. The rearrangement links TRBV7-9 to TRBJ1-1; TRBD1 matches 7 bases. Trimming at V came to 5 bases and at J to 6 bases, leaving 6 bases not matched to a gene. CDR1 and CDR2 (germline): SEHNR, FQNEAQ (reference sequence). This CDR3 is built from 13 residues.

In its sample, this clone was seen a few times. The chain recombines TRBV5-8 with TRBJ2-3, with TRBD2 as a possible D gene (6 bases). V was pared by 4 bases and J by 0 bases, with 9 bases between. The CDR3 is 14 amino acids. Germline CDR1 reads SGHTS; CDR2 reads YDEGEE. In nucleotides, the CDR3 is TGTGCCAGCAGCCGCGGGGACAGCACAGATACGCAGTATTTT. This translates into CASSRGDSTDTQYF.

This chain connects TRBV27 to TRBJ2-2; no reliable D call. V lost 5 bases, J lost 9 bases, and 10 bases lay in between. Germline values: CDR1 MNHEY, CDR2 SMNVEV (reference sequence). The CDR3 sequence is 12 residues long. The CDR3 loop is CASSLNQRELFF. As DNA, the CDR3 is TGTGCCAGCAGTCTCAACCAGCGGGAGCTGTTTTTT.

J is TRBJ1-5 and V is TRBV5-6; D ambiguous. The CDR3 contains 13 residues. Germline V gene sequence: CDR1 SGHDT, CDR2 YYEEEE. The germline V and J ends were trimmed by 2 bases and 0 bases, with 3 bases remaining between them. Here the CDR3 reads CASSFYSNQPQHF. CDR3 DNA: TGTGCCAGCAGCTTCTATAGCAATCAGCCCCAGCATTTT.

The V call is TRBV28, the J call TRBJ1-2, with 9 nucleotides matching TRBD1. This CDR3 spans 13 amino acids. J was trimmed by 6 bases and V by 10 bases; bases with no gene match: 9. Germline CDR1 reads MDHEN; CDR2 reads SYDVKM. The CDR3, as DNA: TGTGCCACCAGGACAGGGGCCCCCAATGGCTACACCTTC. Protein product: CATRTGAPNGYTF.

The rearrangement uses TRBV7-6 and TRBJ1-1; D gene unclear. Per the germline V gene, CDR1 is SGHVS and CDR2 is FNYEAQ. The CDR3 is 14 amino acids. V was pared by 2 bases and J by 4 bases, with 11 bases between. The CDR3 DNA reads as TGTGCCAGCAGCTTACAGGAGTTCCGCACTGAAGCTTTCTTT. It encodes CASSLQEFRTEAFF.

The chain has TRBV5-1 and TRBJ2-7; TRBD1 is a possible D gene (5 bases). The V end was cut by 3 bases, the J end by 8 bases, with 9 bases between. Germline values: CDR1 SGHRS, CDR2 YFSETQ. The CDR3 has 11 amino acids. The CDR3 DNA sequence: TGCGCCAGCAGCTATGGACAAAAGCAGTACTTC. Its protein is CASSYGQKQYF.

The rearrangement joins TRBV29-1 to TRBJ1-2; no definite D call. The CDR3 extends over 11 amino acids. Germline V CDR1 and CDR2: SQVTM, ANQGSEA. CDR3 DNA sequence: TGCAGGGCAGAGTCTAACTATGGCTACACCTTC. This encodes CRAESNYGYTF. Variable domain in full (rest from reference TRBV29-1 and TRBJ1-2): SAVISQKPSRDICQRGTSLTIQCQVDSQVTMMFWYRQQPGQSLTLIATANQGSEATYESGFVIDKFPISRPNLTFSTLTVSNMSPEDSSIYLCRAESNYGYTFGSGTRLTVV.

The V gene is TRBV5-4, the J gene TRBJ2-2, with 8 positions matching TRBD1. CDR1 SGHNT and CDR2 YYREEE come from the germline V gene (reference sequence). CDR3 length: 17 amino acids. Trimming cost V 0 bases and J 1 base; bases outside gene matches: 5. CDR3 region: CASSLVGDRGNTGELFF. The CDR3 DNA is TGTGCCAGCAGCTTGGTGGGAGACAGGGGGAACACCGGGGAGCTGTTTTTT.

This clone came up a few times. The V and J genes are TRBV28 and TRBJ2-6; D is possibly TRBD1 (6 bases). Germline V CDR1 and CDR2: MDHEN, SYDVKM. There are 17 residues in the CDR3. Trimming removed 2 bases from V and 2 bases from J, with 13 bases in between. The CDR3 DNA sequence: TGTGCCAGCAGTTTAGGGCAGGGGAAGGCTGGGGCCAACGTCCTGACTTTC. This sequence encodes CASSLGQGKAGANVLTF.

The rearrangement uses TRBV4-1 and TRBJ1-1, with a weak D call TRBD1 (5 bases). Germline V gene sequence: CDR1 MGHRA, CDR2 YSYEKL. CDR3 size: 14 residues. With 2 bases removed from V and 8 bases from J, the gap between germline ends came to 15 bases. This chain's CDR3 is CASSQFARNREAFF. The DNA of the CDR3 is TGCGCCAGCAGCCAATTCGCCAGGAACAGGGAAGCTTTCTTT.

This chain joins TRBV15 and TRBJ2-5, with 10 bases identical to TRBD1. The CDR3 length is 15 residues. In germline, CDR1 is LNHNV, CDR2 YYDKDF (reference sequence). The J segment lost 3 bases and the V segment lost 2 bases, leaving 3 bases of the junction unmatched. The CDR3 nucleotides are TGTGCCACCAGCAGACTGACAGGGGGCGAAGAGACCCAGTACTTC. Protein: CATSRLTGGEETQYF.

The rearrangement joins TRBV23-1 to TRBJ2-7; D call uncertain. TRBV23-1 is an ORF; its function is uncertain. The CDR3 extends over 10 amino acids. V lost 1 base, J lost 5 bases, and 0 bases lay in between. The CDR3 DNA is TGCGCCAGCAGTCAATACGAGCAGTACTTC. Residues: CASSQYEQYF.

This sequence joins TRBV7-2 and TRBJ2-3, with TRBD2 matching over 14 bases. The V gene's germline CDR1 is SGHTA and CDR2 FQGNSA. J was trimmed by 4 bases and V by 6 bases; bases with no gene match: 12. The CDR3 covers 18 residues. The CDR3 DNA reads as TGTGCCAGCAGTTTGACTAGCGGGAGGGCCATAGTTTCAGATACGCAGTATTTT. As protein: CASSLTSGRAIVSDTQYF.

This clone showed up just once. The rearrangement uses TRBV2 and TRBJ2-7; possibly TRBD2 for D (5 bases). V was cut by 7 bases and J by 4 bases, with 20 bases left in between. The CDR3 is 15 amino acids. Germline values: CDR1 SNHLY, CDR2 FYNNEI. This CDR3 reads CASNLQSLSGYEQYF. Here the CDR3 DNA reads TGTGCCAGCAATCTTCAAAGTTTAAGCGGATACGAGCAGTACTTC.

The chain is built from TRBV14 and TRBJ1-1; possible D gene TRBD1, 5 bases. The CDR3 is 16 residues long. V lost 2 bases to trimming and J lost 0 bases, with 13 bases between them. Per the germline V gene, CDR1 is SGHDN and CDR2 is FVKESK. The CDR3 DNA follows: TGTGCCAGCAGCCAAATGACCGGGACGGTGAACACTGAAGCTTTCTTT. It specifies CASSQMTGTVNTEAFF.

The J gene is TRBJ2-7, the V gene TRBV2; 9 bases map to TRBD1. V lost 9 bases, J lost 3 bases, and 3 bases stayed unmatched. Germline V CDR1 and CDR2: SNHLY, FYNNEI. There are 12 residues in the CDR3. CDR3 loop: CASDRGVYEQYF. As DNA, the CDR3 is TGTGCCAGTGACAGGGGGGTCTACGAGCAGTACTTC.

The CDR3 nucleotides read TGTGCCAGCAGCCAGACTAGGTTTTACAACGAGCAGTACTTC. This sequence encodes CASSQTRFYNEQYF. The chain is built from TRBV5-5 and TRBJ2-7; perhaps TRBD2 as D (6 bases). Germline V gene sequence: CDR1 SGHKS, CDR2 YYEKEE (reference sequence). Trimming took off 4 bases at V and 5 bases at J, with 16 bases between the two ends. This CDR3 spans 14 amino acids.

The chain is built from TRBV2 and TRBJ2-2; tentative D call: TRBD1 (6 bases). V was trimmed by 9 bases and J by 0 bases, leaving 14 bases between them. This CDR3 is 15 amino acids long. Germline lookup yields CDR1 SNHLY and CDR2 FYNNEI. The CDR3 is CASLNRAPNTGELFF. The CDR3 DNA reads TGTGCCAGTCTCAACAGGGCTCCGAACACCGGGGAGCTGTTTTTT.

V usage is TRBV19 and J usage is TRBJ2-5; 11 positions match TRBD2. CDR3 size: 16 residues. Germline-derived CDR1 and CDR2 are LNHDA and SQIVND (reference sequence). V trimming: 5 bases; J trimming: 3 bases; junction bases outside the gene matches: 8. The CDR3 spells CASSPRQGLAEETQYF. The CDR3 nucleotides read TGTGCCAGTAGTCCGCGTCAGGGACTAGCGGAAGAGACCCAGTACTTC.

V is TRBV6-1 and J is TRBJ1-5, with TRBD1 identical over 10 bases. Germline values: CDR1 MNHNS, CDR2 SASEGT. The CDR3 loop spans 17 amino acids. With V trimmed by 3 bases and J by 3 bases, 8 bases remained unmatched. In DNA, the CDR3 is TGTGCCAGCAGTGATCACCTGGGGACAGGGGCCAATCAGCCCCAGCATTTT. It translates to CASSDHLGTGANQPQHF.

The chain links TRBV19 to TRBJ2-5; TRBD2 matches at 11 bases. V was pared by 5 bases and J by 4 bases, with 15 bases of the junction left unmatched. The V gene's germline CDR1 is LNHDA and CDR2 SQIVND (reference sequence). This CDR3 comprises 18 residues. CDR3 amino acids: CASSPPRRGTSGTETQYF. CDR3 nucleotides: TGTGCCAGTAGTCCCCCTAGGCGGGGGACTAGCGGCACAGAGACCCAGTACTTC.

This rearrangement joins TRBV28 to TRBJ1-1; D gene ambiguous. CDR3 size: 12 residues. The germline gives CDR1 MDHEN, CDR2 SYDVKM. Trimming removed 3 bases from V and 5 bases from J, with 7 bases in between. The CDR3 DNA sequence: TGTGCCAGCAGTTTGGTCAAAACTGAAGCTTTCTTT. Its translation is CASSLVKTEAFF.

This clone has a handful of counts. This chain joins TRBV5-1 and TRBJ2-1; no firm D call. Trimming took off 1 base at V and 9 bases at J, with 5 bases between the two ends. Germline CDR1 reads SGHRS; CDR2 reads YFSETQ. CDR3 length: 11 amino acids. CDR3 in amino acids: CASSLPGEQFF. The CDR3 coding sequence is TGCGCCAGCAGCTTGCCCGGTGAGCAGTTCTTC.

This clone was found a few times. The chain recombines TRBV9 with TRBJ1-2, with unresolved D. The ends were cut back, 4 bases at V and 4 bases at J, with 5 bases in the middle. The germline V gene encodes CDR1 SGDLS and CDR2 YYNGEE. This CDR3 is 11 amino acids long. The CDR3 reads CASSLGYGYTF. The CDR3 DNA reads as TGTGCCAGCAGCCTGGGCTATGGCTACACCTTC.

The chain couples TRBV6-6 to TRBJ1-5; TRBD1 matches 9 bases. The CDR3 is 14 amino acids. J was trimmed by 6 bases and V by 7 bases; bases with no gene match: 7. CDR1 is MNHNY, CDR2 SVGAGI, per germline (reference sequence). This chain's CDR3 is CASTRTGESQPQHF. In nucleotides, the CDR3 is TGTGCCAGCACCCGGACAGGGGAGAGTCAGCCCCAGCATTTT.

The V call is TRBV19, the J call TRBJ2-5; TRBD2 matches 9 bases. The length of the CDR3 is 16 residues. Germline V gene sequence: CDR1 LNHDA, CDR2 SQIVND (reference sequence). V lost 5 bases to trimming and J lost 7 bases; unmatched junction nucleotides: 14. The CDR3 region has the DNA TGTGCCAGTAGTCTCCGGGGTAGCGGGGGTACTGGGACCCAGTACTTC. Translating gives CASSLRGSGGTGTQYF. Full variable domain (remainder filled in from reference TRBV19 and TRBJ2-5): DGGITQSPKYLFRKEGQNVTLSCEQNLNHDAMYWYRQDPGQGLRLIYYSQIVNDFQKGDIAEGYSVSREKKESFPLTVTSAQKNPTAFYLCASSLRGSGGTGTQYFGPGTRLLVL.

The chain joins TRBV4-1 to TRBJ2-5; D gene uncertain. The germline V gene encodes CDR1 MGHRA and CDR2 YSYEKL. V was pared by 0 bases and J by 5 bases, with 10 bases between. This CDR3 is 14 amino acids long. The CDR3 is CASSQEYARETQYF. The CDR3, as DNA: TGCGCCAGCAGCCAAGAGTACGCACGGGAGACCCAGTACTTC.

This clone appeared a few times. This rearrangement joins TRBV28 to TRBJ1-6; D call uncertain. The ends were cut back, 4 bases at V and 14 bases at J, with 21 bases in the middle. Germline-derived CDR1 and CDR2 are MDHEN and SYDVKM. This CDR3 has 15 residues. CDR3 residues: CASSSPGLPNWALHF. CDR3 coding DNA: TGTGCCAGCAGTTCTCCCGGGCTCCCAAATTGGGCCCTCCACTTT.